The 7 T cell receptor beta chains presented below share a single source sample, sequenced in a study of T cell responses to AZD1222 COVID-19 vaccine. Libraries were prepared by immunoSEQ multiplex PCR; TCRdb keeps only in-frame clonotypes and omits some of them. The data contain approximately 180,000 clones, approximately 86% of them singletons. The sample consisted of peripheral blood, taken on day 0 of AZD1222 vaccination. All receptors come from an adult in good health.

V and J are TRBV2 and TRBJ2-7, with D unresolved. Germline lookup yields CDR1 SNHLY and CDR2 FYNNEI. The ends were cut back, 4 bases at V and 4 bases at J, with 14 bases in the middle. The CDR3 runs 14 residues. Here the CDR3 reads CASSVNTGRYEQYF. The CDR3 DNA reads as TGTGCCAGCAGTGTTAATACCGGGCGATACGAGCAGTACTTC. The full variable domain, completed using reference TRBV2 and TRBJ2-7, is EPEVTQTPSHQVTQMGQEVILRCVPISNHLYFYWYRQILGQKVEFLVSFYNNEISEKSEIFDDQFSVERPDGSNFTLKIRSTKLEDSAMYFCASSVNTGRYEQYFGPGTRLTVT.

The chain joins TRBV30 to TRBJ2-7, with 9 bases that match TRBD1. The germline V gene encodes CDR1 GTSNPN and CDR2 SVGIG (reference sequence). V shed 0 bases, J shed 2 bases, and the junction held 5 bases outside the gene matches. The CDR3 extends over 15 amino acids. The CDR3 spells CAWSVPGTGPYEQYF. CDR3 bases: TGTGCCTGGAGTGTACCAGGGACAGGGCCCTACGAGCAGTACTTC. The full variable domain, with the rest looked up from reference TRBV30 and TRBJ2-7, is SQTIHQWPATLVQPVGSPLSLECTVEGTSNPNLYWYRQAAGRGLQLLFYSVGIGQISSEVPQNLSASRPQDRQFILSSKKLLLSDSGFYLCAWSVPGTGPYEQYFGPGTRLTVT.

In its sample, this clone was seen once. The chain joins TRBV7-3 to TRBJ2-3; TRBD2 matches at 8 bases. The CDR3 consists of 16 residues. The trim removed 0 bases at V and 6 bases at J, leaving 8 bases unmatched. Germline CDR1 is SGHTA and CDR2 is FQGTGA. The CDR3 DNA follows: TGTGCCAGCAGCTTAACTAGCGGGGTGGGTATGGATACGCAGTATTTT. Encoded protein: CASSLTSGVGMDTQYF.

This clone has just one count. This chain connects TRBV9 to TRBJ2-3; D is unresolved. V gave up 0 bases and J gave up 3 bases, with 14 bases separating them. The CDR3 is made up of 16 amino acids. The V gene's germline CDR1 is SGDLS and CDR2 YYNGEE. The CDR3 coding sequence is TGTGCCAGCAGCGTAGAAGTTTTGGAAGCTACAGATACGCAGTATTTT. Residues: CASSVEVLEATDTQYF.

The genes are TRBV5-1 and TRBJ2-1; D unresolved. Germline V CDR1 and CDR2: SGHRS, YFSETQ. V lost 4 bases, J lost 6 bases, and 17 bases lay in between. The CDR3 extends over 15 amino acids. CDR3 DNA sequence: TGCGCCAGCAGCCGCATGGCCCCCGCCCGCAATGAGCAGTTCTTC. Its translation is CASSRMAPARNEQFF.

V and J are TRBV6-6 and TRBJ2-1; 8 bases line up with TRBD2. The CDR3 is 14 amino acids. CDR1 MNHNY and CDR2 SVGAGI come from the germline V gene (reference sequence). J gave up 4 bases and V 7 bases, and 6 bases lay outside the gene matches. CDR3 region: CASNGRALYNEQFF. CDR3 nucleotides: TGTGCCAGCAACGGGAGGGCCTTGTACAATGAGCAGTTCTTC.

V usage is TRBV28 and J usage is TRBJ1-6; 8 bases align to TRBD1. V shed 6 bases and J 5 bases; nucleotides not matched to a gene: 9. Germline CDR1 reads MDHEN; CDR2 reads SYDVKM. The CDR3 runs to 16 residues. The CDR3 spells CASSGKTGVHNSPLHF. In nucleotides, the CDR3 is TGTGCCAGCAGCGGAAAGACAGGGGTTCATAATTCACCCCTCCACTTT.